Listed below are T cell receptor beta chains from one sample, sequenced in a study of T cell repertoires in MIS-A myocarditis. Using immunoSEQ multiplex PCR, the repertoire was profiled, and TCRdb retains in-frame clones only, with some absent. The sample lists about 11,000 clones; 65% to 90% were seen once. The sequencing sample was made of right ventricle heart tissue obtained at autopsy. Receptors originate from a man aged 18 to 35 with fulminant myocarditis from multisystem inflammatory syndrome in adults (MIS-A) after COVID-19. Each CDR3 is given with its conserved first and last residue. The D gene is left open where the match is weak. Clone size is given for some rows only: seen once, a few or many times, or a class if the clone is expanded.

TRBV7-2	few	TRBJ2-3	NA	TGTGCCAGCAGCTTATTACCCTTTATGTTCGGAAGCACAGATACGCAGTATTTT	CASSLLPFMFGSTDTQYF
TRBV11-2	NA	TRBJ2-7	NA	TGTGCCAGCACCTCTTTAGTGGGAGAGCGGTCCTACGAGCAGTACTTC	CASTSLVGERSYEQYF
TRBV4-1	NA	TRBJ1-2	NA	TGCGCCAGCAGCCAAGAACTAGGAGCCATTCCTTATGGCTACACCTTC	CASSQELGAIPYGYTF
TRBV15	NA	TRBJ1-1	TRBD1	TGTGCCACCAGCAGATTCACAGGGGGTGAAGCTTTCTTT	CATSRFTGGEAFF
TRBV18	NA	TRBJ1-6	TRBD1	TGTGCCAGCTCGGGACAGGGGAATTCACCCCTCCACTTT	CASSGQGNSPLHF
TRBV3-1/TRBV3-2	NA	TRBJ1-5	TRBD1	TGTGCCAGCAGCCACGGACAGGGTAGCAATCAGCCCCAGCATTTT	CASSHGQGSNQPQHF
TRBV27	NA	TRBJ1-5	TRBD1	TGTGCCAGCACCCAGGGGGGACAGCCCCAGCATTTT	CASTQGGQPQHF
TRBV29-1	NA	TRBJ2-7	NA	TGCAGCGGGTCAGGCCCAACCTACGAGCAGTACTTC	CSGSGPTYEQYF
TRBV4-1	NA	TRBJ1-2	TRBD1	TGCGCCAGCAGCCAGGAGGGGGCAGAGTATGGCTACACCTTC	CASSQEGAEYGYTF
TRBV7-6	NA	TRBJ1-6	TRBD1	TGTGCCAGCAGCTTAGGAGGGGACAGGTCGGGTTCACCCCTCCACTTT	CASSLGGDRSGSPLHF
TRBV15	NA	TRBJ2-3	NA	TGTGCCACCAGCACCCAACGGGCTATATCAGATACGCAGTATTTT	CATSTQRAISDTQYF
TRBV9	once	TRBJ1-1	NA	TGTGCCAGCAGCGTAGGGCGGTTGAACACTGAAGCTTTCTTT	CASSVGRLNTEAFF
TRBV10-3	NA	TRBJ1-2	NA	TGTGCCATCAGTGGGGGACCGGCCTCAAACTATGGCTACACCTTC	CAISGGPASNYGYTF
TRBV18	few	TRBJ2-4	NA	TGTGCCAGTGTCACCAATAGGGGGGACAACATTCAGTACTTC	CASVTNRGDNIQYF
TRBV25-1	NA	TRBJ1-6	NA	TGTGCCAGCCGTCCAGCAGACAGGTGGAATTCACCCCTCCACTTT	CASRPADRWNSPLHF
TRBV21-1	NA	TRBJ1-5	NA	TGTGCCAGCAGCATTAACTTCCGATATAGCAATCAGCCCCAGCATTTT	CASSINFRYSNQPQHF
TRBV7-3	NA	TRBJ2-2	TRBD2	TGTGCCAGCAGCTTCACCCCGACTAGCGCTTACACCGGGGAGCTGTTTTTT	CASSFTPTSAYTGELFF
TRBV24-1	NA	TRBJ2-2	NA	TGTGCCACCGGATACGAGACCGGGGAGCTGTTTTTT	CATGYETGELFF
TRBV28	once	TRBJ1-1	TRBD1	TGTGCCAGCAGTCTAAGAGGGGGCGGGAACACTGAAGCTTTCTTT	CASSLRGGGNTEAFF
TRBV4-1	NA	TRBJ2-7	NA	TGCGCCAGCAGCCAGGCAGGGTTCCTTGACGAGCAGTACTTC	CASSQAGFLDEQYF
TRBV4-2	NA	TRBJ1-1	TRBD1	TGTGCCAGCAGCCGTACAGGGGACACTGAAGCTTTCTTT	CASSRTGDTEAFF